This TCR beta chain was sequenced in a study of control samples from healthy donors and cancer patients. TCRdb keeps only in-frame clones here, not all; method: immunoSEQ multiplex PCR. The table records around 130,000 clones, just under 90% of them present only once. Deletions cut 0 bases from V and 3 bases from J, with 8 bases between. CDR1 SGHNT and CDR2 YYREEE come from the germline V gene (reference sequence). This CDR3 is built from 14 residues. The chain links TRBV5-4 to TRBJ2-3; D ambiguous. Source material: PBMCs. The TCR originated in a man aged 50 or older with head and neck cancer. The CDR3 DNA sequence: TGTGCCAGCAGCTTGGGGGGTTCAACAGATACGCAGTATTTT. Its protein is CASSLGGSTDTQYF.